The 24 T cell receptor beta chains presented below share a single source sample, sequenced in a study of T cell responses to AZD1222 COVID-19 vaccine. TCRdb's copy holds only in-frame clones and misses some; the assay was immunoSEQ multiplex PCR. The profile covers about 150,000 clones, with about 88% appearing a single time and 4.5% to 6% taken by the ten largest. This sample comprised peripheral blood, obtained on day 0 of AZD1222 vaccination. These receptors all stem from an adult in good health.

The chain links TRBV5-1 to TRBJ2-3; D ambiguous. The CDR3 runs 14 residues. Trimming took 5 bases from V and 0 from J, leaving 10 bases between them. Germline V lookup: CDR1 SGHRS, CDR2 YFSETQ. The CDR3 sequence is CASRRVPSTDTQYF. The CDR3 nucleotides are TGCGCCAGCAGGCGAGTTCCTAGCACAGATACGCAGTATTTT.

The rearrangement uses TRBV19 and TRBJ2-7; 10 nucleotides match TRBD1. The CDR3 runs to 13 residues. Germline-derived CDR1 and CDR2 are LNHDA and SQIVND (reference sequence). After removal of 10 bases from V and 4 bases from J, the junction contained 7 bases not matched to a gene. For the CDR3, the DNA is TGTGCCATCCGGACAGGGGGTGTTTACGAGCAGTACTTC. Translated, it gives CAIRTGGVYEQYF.

The rearrangement links TRBV12-3 or TRBV12-4 to TRBJ2-3; TRBD1 might be the D (6 bases). V lost 5 bases and J lost 9, with 12 bases in between. The CDR3 length is 12 residues. Here the CDR3 reads CASSAATGTQYF. The DNA of the CDR3 is TGTGCCAGCAGTGCTGCTACAGGGACGCAGTATTTT.

The chain joins TRBV18 to TRBJ1-4, with no clear D. The V and J ends lost 8 bases and 8 bases respectively, with 24 bases between them. The CDR3 spans 16 residues. Germline V gene data show CDR1 as KGHSH and CDR2 as LQKENI. The CDR3 loop reads CASTPQGPRFNEKLFF. DNA for the CDR3: TGTGCCAGCACGCCTCAAGGACCTAGATTTAACGAAAAACTGTTTTTT.

The chain is built from TRBV28 and TRBJ2-1; D is ambiguous. Germline-derived CDR1 and CDR2 are MDHEN and SYDVKM. This CDR3 has 14 residues. Trimming pared 6 bases from V and 1 base from J, leaving 10 bases between. The CDR3 nucleotides are TGTGCCAGCAGATTGAGCGATTCCTACAATGAGCAGTTCTTC. Its protein is CASRLSDSYNEQFF.

This chain links TRBV19 with TRBJ1-1; possible D gene TRBD1, 5 bases. Trimming shortened V by 3 bases and J by 11 bases, and 16 bases separated the two germline ends. Looked up from germline, CDR1 is LNHDA and CDR2 is SQIVND (reference sequence). The CDR3 consists of 13 residues. Here the CDR3 reads CASSIGRVGAAFF. CDR3 DNA sequence: TGTGCCAGTAGTATTGGCCGGGTAGGGGCGGCTTTCTTT.

This chain joins TRBV28 and TRBJ2-2; 7 bases map to TRBD2. Trimming removed 6 bases from V and 4 bases from J; junction bases left unmatched: 8. Per germline, CDR1 MDHEN and CDR2 SYDVKM. The CDR3 runs 15 residues. CDR3 amino acids: CASRQAGGITGELFF. CDR3 DNA sequence: TGTGCCAGCAGGCAGGCCGGGGGGATCACCGGGGAGCTGTTTTTT.

The chain employs TRBV28 and TRBJ2-7, with D perhaps matching TRBD2 (5 bases). From germline, CDR1 is MDHEN and CDR2 SYDVKM. V dropped 2 bases and J dropped 7 bases, with 18 bases sitting between them. This CDR3 has 15 residues. CDR3 DNA: TGTGCCAGCAGTTTAGGCCGCGGGCTCCGTAGTGAGCAGTACTTC. Translated, it gives CASSLGRGLRSEQYF. Full variable domain (remainder filled in from reference TRBV28 and TRBJ2-7): DVKVTQSSRYLVKRTGEKVFLECVQDMDHENMFWYRQDPGLGLRLIYFSYDVKMKEKGDIPEGYSVSREKKERFSLILESASTNQTSMYLCASSLGRGLRSEQYFGPGTRLTVT.

This clone was found once. The chain uses TRBV12-3 or TRBV12-4 and TRBJ1-2; no clear D. The CDR3 is 12 amino acids. V was pared by 6 bases and J by 3 bases, with 8 bases between. CDR3 bases: TGTGCCAGCAGCCCGGCCGACTATGGCTACACCTTC. Translated: CASSPADYGYTF.

The J gene is TRBJ2-7, the V gene TRBV19; 9 nucleotides line up with TRBD2. The CDR3 has 17 amino acids. The germline V gene encodes CDR1 LNHDA and CDR2 SQIVND (reference sequence). With 6 bases clipped from V and 4 bases from J, the junction kept 16 bases outside the gene matches. The CDR3 bases are TGTGCCAGTAGCCCCGGGGGTAGCGGGAGAGTGAAGTACGAGCAGTACTTC. Translated: CASSPGGSGRVKYEQYF.

This chain links TRBV7-9 with TRBJ2-5; 9 bases agree with TRBD1. CDR1 and CDR2 (germline): SEHNR, FQNEAQ (reference sequence). With V trimmed by 5 bases and J by 5 bases, 6 bases remained unmatched. This CDR3 has 14 amino acids. CDR3 bases: TGTGCCAGCAGCCCCACAGGGGGCAGTGAGACCCAGTACTTC. Translation: CASSPTGGSETQYF. Full variable domain (missing parts from reference TRBV7-9 and TRBJ2-5): DTGVSQNPRHKITKRGQNVTFRCDPISEHNRLYWYRQTLGQGPEFLTYFQNEAQLEKSRLLSDRFSAERPKGSFSTLEIQRTEQGDSAMYLCASSPTGGSETQYFGPGTRLLVL.

The V gene is TRBV4-1, the J gene TRBJ1-2; weak D call: TRBD1 (6 bases). The CDR3 runs to 14 residues. Germline CDR1 is MGHRA and CDR2 is YSYEKL. V was cut by 3 bases and J by 6 bases, with 14 bases left in between. CDR3: CASSHRDIRHGYTF. The CDR3 DNA reads as TGCGCCAGCAGCCATAGGGACATTCGACATGGCTACACCTTC.

The V and J genes are TRBV7-3 and TRBJ2-3; 8 bases are a match to TRBD1. The V and J ends lost 6 bases and 5 bases, in that order; junction bases with no gene match: 10. The CDR3 runs to 15 residues. The germline V gene has CDR1 SGHTA and CDR2 FQGTGA. CDR3: CASSPQGALGDTQYF. CDR3 in DNA: TGTGCCAGCAGTCCTCAGGGGGCGCTAGGAGATACGCAGTATTTT.

This clone is medium-sized within its sample. The chain combines TRBV6-9 with TRBJ2-1, with TRBD2 as a possible D gene (5 bases). Per the germline V gene, CDR1 is MNHGY and CDR2 is SVAAGI. Trimming took off 2 bases at V and 3 bases at J, with 14 bases between the two ends. The length of the CDR3 is 16 residues. The CDR3 spells CASSYQAAMVYNEQFF. In DNA form, the CDR3 reads TGTGCCAGCAGTTATCAAGCGGCTATGGTCTACAATGAGCAGTTCTTC.

The rearrangement links TRBV3-1 (or the pseudogene TRBV3-2) to TRBJ1-2; D uncertain. Between the trimmed V and J ends, which lost 3 bases and 7 bases, there was a span of 12 bases. Germline V gene sequence: CDR1 LGHDT, CDR2 YNNKEL (reference sequence). The CDR3 is made up of 13 amino acids. Here the CDR3 reads CASSHQDSRGYTF. The DNA for the CDR3 is TGTGCCAGCAGCCACCAGGACTCTCGTGGCTACACCTTC.

The chain carries TRBV28 and TRBJ2-7; either TRBD1 or TRBD2 may supply D (5 bases each). The CDR3 spans 12 residues. V shed 3 bases and J shed 3 bases, with 6 bases lying between them. CDR1 MDHEN and CDR2 SYDVKM come from the germline V gene. CDR3 DNA sequence: TGTGCCAGCAGTTTGGGGGTCTACGAGCAGTACTTC. Translated, it gives CASSLGVYEQYF.

J is TRBJ2-7 and V is TRBV25-1, with 8 bases aligning to TRBD2. Unmatched junction bases numbered 4, after V lost 4 bases and J lost 2 bases. The CDR3 loop spans 14 amino acids. The germline V gene has CDR1 MGHDK and CDR2 SYGVNS. CDR3 DNA sequence: TGTGCCAGCAGTGGAGTAGCGGGACCCTACGAGCAGTACTTC. Translated: CASSGVAGPYEQYF.

This chain links TRBV6-2 or TRBV6-3 with TRBJ1-3; 7 nucleotides match TRBD1. Germline CDR1 and CDR2: MNHEY and SVGEGT. This CDR3 contains 14 residues. V lost 6 bases and J lost 9; bases outside the gene matches: 11. CDR3 sequence reads: CASSNRGRKSTIYF. CDR3 bases: TGTGCCAGCAGCAACAGGGGACGGAAAAGCACCATATATTTT.

The chain combines TRBV7-2 with TRBJ2-7, with TRBD2 matching over 11 bases. J gave up 7 bases and V 4 bases, and 12 bases lay outside the gene matches. Germline-derived CDR1 and CDR2 are SGHTA and FQGNSA. CDR3 size: 16 residues. CDR3 nucleotides: TGTGCCAGCAGCTCGCCGGGACTAGCGGCCCGGGGGGAGCAGTACTTC. This translates into CASSSPGLAARGEQYF.

Only a few counts were recorded for this clone. The chain links TRBV5-4 to TRBJ2-7; D possibly corresponds to TRBD1 (6 bases). CDR3 size: 14 residues. CDR1 is SGHNT, CDR2 YYREEE, per germline (reference sequence). V lost 0 bases and J 3 bases, leaving 10 bases between the germline ends. CDR3 residues: CASSLGTDGYEQYF. The DNA for the CDR3 is TGTGCCAGCAGCTTGGGGACAGACGGCTACGAGCAGTACTTC.

This rearrangement joins TRBV9 to TRBJ2-7, with 9 positions matching TRBD1. The CDR3 totals 14 residues. Germline assignment: CDR1 SGDLS and CDR2 YYNGEE. V lost 2 bases and J lost 7; bases outside the gene matches: 7. Here the CDR3 reads CASSVGTGRTEQYF. CDR3 nucleotides: TGTGCCAGCAGCGTCGGGACAGGGAGAACAGAGCAGTACTTC.

This rearrangement joins TRBV4-2 to TRBJ2-7, with 8 bases identical to TRBD2. V dropped 3 bases and J dropped 0; count of bases not matched to a gene: 13. The CDR3 runs 18 residues. Germline-derived CDR1 and CDR2 are LGHNA and YNFKEQ. CDR3 DNA: TGTGCCAGCAGCCAGGACTATCCTCTAGCGGGCAGCTCCTACGAGCAGTACTTC. Protein product: CASSQDYPLAGSSYEQYF.

This clone was seen just once. V usage is TRBV7-3 and J usage is TRBJ2-1; D unclear. The CDR3 runs to 15 residues. The V end lost 2 bases, the J end lost 0 bases, and 8 bases lay between the germline ends. Germline lookup yields CDR1 SGHTA and CDR2 FQGTGA. CDR3 bases: TGTGCCAGCAGCTTAGGGCTGAGCTCCTACAATGAGCAGTTCTTC. Its protein product is CASSLGLSSYNEQFF.

This clone appeared once. J is TRBJ2-1 and V is TRBV3-1 (or the pseudogene TRBV3-2); tentatively, D is TRBD2 (6 bases). The CDR3 loop spans 15 amino acids. Germline V gives CDR1 LGHDT, CDR2 YNNKEL (reference sequence). Trimming took 2 bases from V and 8 from J, leaving 16 bases between them. This CDR3 reads CASSQNAGWRDEQFF. CDR3 coding DNA: TGTGCCAGCAGCCAAAACGCAGGGTGGAGGGATGAGCAGTTCTTC.